One sample yielded the 18 T cell receptor beta chains listed below, sequenced in a study of response to subunit inactivated influenza vaccine. TCRdb re-analysed the RT-PCR reads in MiXCR, keeping a single row per CDR3 protein. Among about 540,000 distinct CDR3 sequences, under 30% were seen once, and the ten largest hold about 3%. The same sample was also studied in work on T cells expressing NK-cell markers. That paper adds: cDNA encoding TCR beta was synthesized via 5'RACE template switching incorporating UMIs.

This specimen consisted of CD4+ T cells sorted from PBMCs, obtained 11 to 12 days after vaccination. The receptors here all came from a man over 45 who received an inactivated influenza vaccine.

This chain joins TRBV19 and TRBJ2-1; 14 bases line up with TRBD2. J was trimmed by 15 bases and V by 7 bases; bases with no gene match: 5. The CDR3 is 12 amino acids. CDR1 and CDR2 (germline): LNHDA, SQIVND (reference sequence). In DNA form, the CDR3 reads TGTGCCAGTACGGGACTAGCGGGAGTTCTGTTCTTC. Translation: CASTGLAGVLFF. The variable domain in full, completed from reference TRBV19 and TRBJ2-1, reads DGGITQSPKYLFRKEGQNVTLSCEQNLNHDAMYWYRQDPGQGLRLIYYSQIVNDFQKGDIAEGYSVSREKKESFPLTVTSAQKNPTAFYLCASTGLAGVLFFGPGTRLTVL.

This clonotype was seen a few times. DNA of the CDR3: TGTGCCAGCAGTTTAGGGACCTCCACCATATATTTT. Protein sequence: CASSLGTSTIYF. The chain carries TRBV12-3 or TRBV12-4 and TRBJ1-3, with D unresolved. CDR3 size: 12 residues. Trimming took 1 base from V and 9 from J, leaving 7 bases between them.

This clonotype showed up just a few times. V gene TRBV11-2 combines with J gene TRBJ1-1; D call uncertain. This CDR3 is 14 amino acids long. Trimming took 6 bases from V and 5 from J, leaving 16 bases between them. CDR1 and CDR2 from the germline V gene are SGHAT and FQNNGV. Here the CDR3 reads CASRHWVNGTEAFF. In DNA, the CDR3 is TGTGCCAGCAGACATTGGGTGAATGGAACTGAAGCTTTCTTT. Full variable domain (remainder filled in from reference TRBV11-2 and TRBJ1-1): EAGVAQSPRYKIIEKRQSVAFWCNPISGHATLYWYQQILGQGPKLLIQFQNNGVVDDSQLPKDRFSAERLKGVDSTLKIQPAKLEDSAVYLCASRHWVNGTEAFFGQGTRLTVV.

This CDR3 reads CASSTRGGGRTDTQYF. The CDR3 DNA follows: TGTGCCAGCAGTACCCGGGGGGGGGGCAGGACAGATACGCAGTATTTT. V is TRBV12-3 or TRBV12-4 and J is TRBJ2-3, with 8 bases fitting TRBD2. The CDR3 sequence is 16 residues long. V shed 5 bases, J shed 3 bases, and the junction held 10 bases outside the gene matches.

The chain employs TRBV7-9 and TRBJ2-7, with D possibly called TRBD1 or TRBD2 (5 bases each). V dropped 6 bases and J dropped 3 bases, with 18 bases sitting between them. The V gene's germline CDR1 is SEHNR and CDR2 FQNEAQ (reference sequence). The CDR3 totals 15 residues. CDR3 sequence reads: CASSRRDGRNYEQYF. The CDR3 DNA reads TGTGCCAGCAGTCGACGGGACGGAAGAAACTACGAGCAGTACTTC.

A note on this clonotype: The germline gene is not matched at one end of the junction; a read error may be the cause. V and J are TRBV20-1 and TRBJ2-1; D is perhaps TRBD2 (6 bases). This CDR3 contains 12 residues. Germline V gives CDR1 DFQATT, CDR2 SNEGSKA (reference sequence). DNA of the CDR3: TGCTGTGCACGCGGGACCCACAATGAGCAGTTCTTC. Its translation is CCARGTHNEQFF.

A few counts support this clonotype. V gene TRBV20-1 combines with J gene TRBJ2-7; 9 nucleotides agree with TRBD1. V trimming: 3 bases; J trimming: 4 bases; junction bases outside the gene matches: 4. Per germline, CDR1 DFQATT and CDR2 SNEGSKA (reference sequence). The CDR3 consists of 13 residues. Here the CDR3 reads CSARLTGGYEQYF. In nucleotides, the CDR3 is TGCAGTGCTAGGCTGACAGGGGGATACGAGCAGTACTTC.

This clonotype came up many times. The V and J genes are TRBV5-1 and TRBJ2-7; D possibly uses TRBD1 or TRBD2 (5 bases each). Deletions cut 3 bases from V and 1 base from J, with 20 bases between. CDR3 size: 17 residues. The germline V gene encodes CDR1 SGHRS and CDR2 YFSETQ. CDR3 nucleotides: TGCGCCAGCAGCTCCGGACAACCGGGACCGTCTTCCTACGAGCAGTACTTC. Residues: CASSSGQPGPSSYEQYF.

This rearrangement joins TRBV20-1 to TRBJ2-5, with TRBD1 matching 9 bases. The CDR3 is made up of 14 amino acids. Germline V gene sequence: CDR1 DFQATT, CDR2 SNEGSKA (reference sequence). The V segment lost 6 bases and the J segment 3 bases; nucleotides outside the gene matches: 8. The CDR3 nucleotides read TGCAGTGCCGCTGGGACAGGGCGGGAAGAGACCCAGTACTTC. Its translation is CSAAGTGREETQYF.

This chain joins TRBV20-1 and TRBJ2-1, with unresolved D. This CDR3 spans 12 amino acids. CDR1 is DFQATT and CDR2 is SNEGSKA in the germline V gene (reference sequence). The DNA of the CDR3 is TGCAGGCTACTAAGCCCTAACAATGAGCAGTTCTTC. Protein: CRLLSPNNEQFF.

The V and J genes are TRBV4-1 and TRBJ1-1; 7 nucleotides line up with TRBD1. Germline CDR1 MGHRA, CDR2 YSYEKL. J gave up 0 bases and V 0 bases, and 4 bases lay outside the gene matches. The CDR3 has 16 amino acids. The CDR3 protein is CASSQDRGFVNTEAFF. CDR3 DNA sequence: TGCGCCAGCAGCCAAGACAGGGGGTTCGTGAACACTGAAGCTTTCTTT.

V and J are TRBV12-3 or TRBV12-4 and TRBJ2-1; D perhaps matches TRBD2 (5 bases). V shed 5 bases and J shed 0 bases, with 20 bases lying between them. The CDR3 runs 18 residues. The CDR3 sequence: CASSNAPGSASSYNEQFF. The CDR3 nucleotides are TGTGCCAGCAGTAACGCGCCGGGAAGCGCCTCCTCCTACAATGAGCAGTTCTTC.

This clonotype showed up many times. This chain joins TRBV12-3 or TRBV12-4 and TRBJ1-1; D gene unclear. V lost 2 bases, J lost 3 bases, and 7 bases lay in between. This CDR3 has 13 amino acids. CDR3 in DNA: TGTGCCAGCAGTTTAAAGAGGGACACTGAAGCTTTCTTT. This translates into CASSLKRDTEAFF.

This clonotype was detected only a few times. The V gene is TRBV12-3 or TRBV12-4, the J gene TRBJ1-3; TRBD1 aligns across 9 bases. V was clipped by 6 bases and J by 3 bases; unmatched bases: 6. This CDR3 comprises 15 residues. CDR3 residues: CASSPRTGDGNTIYF. The CDR3 DNA is TGTGCCAGCAGCCCCAGGACAGGGGATGGAAACACCATATATTTT.

This rearrangement joins TRBV20-1 to TRBJ1-2; 7 positions match TRBD1. This CDR3 contains 13 residues. Per germline, CDR1 DFQATT and CDR2 SNEGSKA (reference sequence). The J segment lost 8 bases and the V segment lost 6 bases, leaving 12 bases of the junction unmatched. The CDR3 nucleotides read TGCAGTGCAAGCGGGCAGGGGGTAAAAGGCTACACCTTC. This codes for CSASGQGVKGYTF.

The V gene is TRBV20-1, the J gene TRBJ2-3, with 7 bases fitting TRBD1. CDR3 length: 14 residues. Germline CDR1 is DFQATT and CDR2 is SNEGSKA (reference sequence). The junction had 9 bases not matched to a gene; V was cut back by 6 bases and J by 3 bases. DNA for the CDR3: TGCAGTGCCAATCAGAGGGGGCATACAGATACGCAGTATTTT. It specifies CSANQRGHTDTQYF.

This chain connects TRBV5-1 to TRBJ2-7; D uncertain. The germline gives CDR1 SGHRS, CDR2 YFSETQ. Trimming removed 0 bases from V and 3 bases from J, with 10 bases in between. The CDR3 is made up of 14 amino acids. The CDR3 region is CASSLEGRNYEQYF. In DNA, the CDR3 is TGCGCCAGCAGCTTGGAAGGGCGGAACTACGAGCAGTACTTC.

This clonotype came up a few times. V is TRBV12-3 or TRBV12-4 and J is TRBJ1-1; D remains ambiguous. The CDR3 runs to 20 residues. Trimming pared 2 bases from V and 3 bases from J, leaving 28 bases between. The CDR3 nucleotides are TGTGCCAGCAGTTTACGGGGTGGGCTCCCGGACGGGATTAAGGACACTGAAGCTTTCTTT. Protein sequence: CASSLRGGLPDGIKDTEAFF.